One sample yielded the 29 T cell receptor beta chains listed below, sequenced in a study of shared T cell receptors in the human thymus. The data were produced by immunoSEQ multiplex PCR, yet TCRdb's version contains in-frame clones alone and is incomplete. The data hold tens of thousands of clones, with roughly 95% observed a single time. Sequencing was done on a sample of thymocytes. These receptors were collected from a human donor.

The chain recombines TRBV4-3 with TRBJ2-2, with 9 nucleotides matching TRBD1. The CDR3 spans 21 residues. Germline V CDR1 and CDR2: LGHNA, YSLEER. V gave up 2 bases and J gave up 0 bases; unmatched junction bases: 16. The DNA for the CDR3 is TGCGCCAGCAGCCAAAACGGACAGGGGAAAATCCCTCGAGCGAACACCGGGGAGCTGTTTTTT. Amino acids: CASSQNGQGKIPRANTGELFF.

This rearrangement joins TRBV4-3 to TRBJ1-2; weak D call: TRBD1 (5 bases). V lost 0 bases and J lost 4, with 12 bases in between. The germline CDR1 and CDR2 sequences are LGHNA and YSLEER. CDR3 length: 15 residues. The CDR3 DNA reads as TGCGCCAGCAGCCAAGATTCAACGGGGACCTATGGCTACACCTTC. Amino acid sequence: CASSQDSTGTYGYTF.

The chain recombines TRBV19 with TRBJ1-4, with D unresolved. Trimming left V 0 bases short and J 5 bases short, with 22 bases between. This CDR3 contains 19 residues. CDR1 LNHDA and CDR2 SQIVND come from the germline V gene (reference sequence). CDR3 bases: TGTGCCAGTAGTATAGATCTAGCGGCCTGCGTGACGGGAAATGAAAAACTGTTTTTT. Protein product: CASSIDLAACVTGNEKLFF.

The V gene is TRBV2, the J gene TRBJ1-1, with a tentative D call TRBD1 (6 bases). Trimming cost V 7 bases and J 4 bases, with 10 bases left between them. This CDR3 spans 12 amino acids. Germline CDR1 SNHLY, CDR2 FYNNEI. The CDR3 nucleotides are TGTGCCAGCATAGGGGGGGGCACTGAAGCTTTCTTT. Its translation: CASIGGGTEAFF. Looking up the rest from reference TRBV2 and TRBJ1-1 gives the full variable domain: EPEVTQTPSHQVTQMGQEVILRCVPISNHLYFYWYRQILGQKVEFLVSFYNNEISEKSEIFDDQFSVERPDGSNFTLKIRSTKLEDSAMYFCASIGGGTEAFFGQGTRLTVV.

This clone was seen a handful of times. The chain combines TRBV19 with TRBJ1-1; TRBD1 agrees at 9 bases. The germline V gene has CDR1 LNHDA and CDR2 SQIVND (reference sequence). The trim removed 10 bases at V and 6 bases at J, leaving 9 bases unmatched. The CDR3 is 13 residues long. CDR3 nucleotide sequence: TGTGCCACCCAGGGACAGGGCCTCCCTGAAGCTTTCTTT. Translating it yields CATQGQGLPEAFF. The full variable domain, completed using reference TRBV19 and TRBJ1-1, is DGGITQSPKYLFRKEGQNVTLSCEQNLNHDAMYWYRQDPGQGLRLIYYSQIVNDFQKGDIAEGYSVSREKKESFPLTVTSAQKNPTAFYLCATQGQGLPEAFFGQGTRLTVV.

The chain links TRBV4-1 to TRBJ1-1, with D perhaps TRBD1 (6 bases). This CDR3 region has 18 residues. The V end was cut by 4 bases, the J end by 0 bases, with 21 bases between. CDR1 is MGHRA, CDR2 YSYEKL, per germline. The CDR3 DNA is TGCGCCAGCAGCCCATATAAAGGACACAGGGCCGTGAACACTGAAGCTTTCTTT. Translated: CASSPYKGHRAVNTEAFF.

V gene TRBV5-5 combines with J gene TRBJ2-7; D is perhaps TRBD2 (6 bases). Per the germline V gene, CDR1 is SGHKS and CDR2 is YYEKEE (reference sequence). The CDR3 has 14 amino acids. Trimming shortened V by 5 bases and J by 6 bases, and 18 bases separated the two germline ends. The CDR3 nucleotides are TGTGCCAGCAGACCGCGGGACGGGCCCGGCGAGCAGTACTTC. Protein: CASRPRDGPGEQYF.

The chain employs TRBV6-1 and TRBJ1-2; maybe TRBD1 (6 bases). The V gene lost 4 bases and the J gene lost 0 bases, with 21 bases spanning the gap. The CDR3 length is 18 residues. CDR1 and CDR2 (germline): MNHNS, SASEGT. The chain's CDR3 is CASSAQLRDIYPNYGYTF. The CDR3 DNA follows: TGTGCCAGCAGTGCACAACTCCGGGACATATACCCTAACTATGGCTACACCTTC.

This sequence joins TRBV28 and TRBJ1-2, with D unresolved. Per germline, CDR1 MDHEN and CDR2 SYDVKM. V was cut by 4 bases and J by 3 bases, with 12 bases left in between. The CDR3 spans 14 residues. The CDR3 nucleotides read TGTGCCAGCAGTTCCCAGGATCCGGACTATGGCTACACCTTC. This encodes CASSSQDPDYGYTF.

CDR3 DNA: TGTGCCAGCAGTTTATTTGTACAGGGGGAGCTGTTTTTT. Translated, it gives CASSLFVQGELFF. V gene TRBV28 combines with J gene TRBJ2-2; no clear D. Germline CDR1 and CDR2: MDHEN and SYDVKM. The CDR3 is 13 residues long. V lost 1 base and J 8 bases, leaving 8 bases between the germline ends.

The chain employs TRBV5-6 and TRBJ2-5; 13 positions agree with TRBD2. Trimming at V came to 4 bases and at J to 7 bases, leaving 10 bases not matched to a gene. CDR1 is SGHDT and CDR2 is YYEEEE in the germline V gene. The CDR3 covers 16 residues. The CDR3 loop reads CASSTTSGGSRMTQYF. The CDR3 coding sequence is TGTGCCAGCAGCACGACTAGCGGGGGGTCGCGGATGACCCAGTACTTC.

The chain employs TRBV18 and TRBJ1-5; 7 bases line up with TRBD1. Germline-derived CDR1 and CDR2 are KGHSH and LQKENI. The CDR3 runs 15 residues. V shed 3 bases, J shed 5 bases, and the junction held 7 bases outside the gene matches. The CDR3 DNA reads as TGTGCCAGCTCACCGTCGGACAGGAGCGATCAGCCCCAGCATTTT. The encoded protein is CASSPSDRSDQPQHF.

The CDR3 loop reads CASSQDYVDFQRREQYF. CDR3 in DNA: TGCGCCAGCAGCCAAGATTATGTCGACTTTCAAAGAAGGGAGCAGTACTTC. The chain is built from TRBV4-3 and TRBJ2-7, with D unclear. Trimming left V 0 bases short and J 7 bases short, with 22 bases between. Germline loops: CDR1 LGHNA, CDR2 YSLEER. CDR3 length: 17 amino acids.

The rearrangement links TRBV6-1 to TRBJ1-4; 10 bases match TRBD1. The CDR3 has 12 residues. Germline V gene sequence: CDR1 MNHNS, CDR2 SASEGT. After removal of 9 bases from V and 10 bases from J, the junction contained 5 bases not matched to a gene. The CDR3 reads CASTGTGVKLFF. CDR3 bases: TGTGCCAGTACCGGGACAGGGGTAAAACTGTTTTTT.

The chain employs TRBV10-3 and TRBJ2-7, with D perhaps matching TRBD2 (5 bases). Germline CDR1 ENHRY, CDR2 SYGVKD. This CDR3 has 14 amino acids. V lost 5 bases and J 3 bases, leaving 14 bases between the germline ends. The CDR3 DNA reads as TGTGCCATCAGTCGGACGGAGGTGTACTACGAGCAGTACTTC. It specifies CAISRTEVYYEQYF.

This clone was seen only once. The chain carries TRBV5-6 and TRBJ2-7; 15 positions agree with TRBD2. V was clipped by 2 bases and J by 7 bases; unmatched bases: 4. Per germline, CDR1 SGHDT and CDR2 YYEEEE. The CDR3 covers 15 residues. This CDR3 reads CASSFGLAGGQEQYF. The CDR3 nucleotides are TGTGCCAGCAGCTTTGGACTAGCGGGGGGGCAGGAGCAGTACTTC.

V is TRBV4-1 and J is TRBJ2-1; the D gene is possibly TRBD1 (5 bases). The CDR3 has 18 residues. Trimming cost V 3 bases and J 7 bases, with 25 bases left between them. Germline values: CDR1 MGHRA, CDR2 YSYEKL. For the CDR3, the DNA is TGCGCCAGCAGCCAGGGTTTTGGTAAGGGGCACGATCCAAATGAGCAGTTCTTC. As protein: CASSQGFGKGHDPNEQFF.

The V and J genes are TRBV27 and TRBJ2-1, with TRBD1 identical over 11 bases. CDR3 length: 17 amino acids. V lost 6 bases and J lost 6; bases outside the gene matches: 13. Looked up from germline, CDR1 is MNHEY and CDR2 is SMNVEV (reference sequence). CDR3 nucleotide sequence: TGTGCCAGCAGAGGACAGGGGGCGCGACAACTACGCAATGAGCAGTTCTTC. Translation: CASRGQGARQLRNEQFF.

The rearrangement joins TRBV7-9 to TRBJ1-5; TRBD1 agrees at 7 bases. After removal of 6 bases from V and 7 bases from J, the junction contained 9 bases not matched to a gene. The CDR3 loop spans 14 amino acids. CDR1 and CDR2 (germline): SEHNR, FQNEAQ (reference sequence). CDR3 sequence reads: CASSHDRDGQPQHF. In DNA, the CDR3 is TGTGCCAGCAGTCACGACAGGGATGGGCAGCCCCAGCATTTT.

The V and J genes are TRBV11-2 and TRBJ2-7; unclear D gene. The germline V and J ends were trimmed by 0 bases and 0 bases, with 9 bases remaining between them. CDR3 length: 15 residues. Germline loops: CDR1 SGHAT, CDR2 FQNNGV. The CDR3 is CASSLESTVSYEQYF. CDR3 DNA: TGTGCCAGCAGCTTAGAGTCTACAGTCTCCTACGAGCAGTACTTC.

This CDR3 is CASSPGEAGGPFSYEQYF. In nucleotides, the CDR3 is TGTGCCAGCAGCCCTGGAGAAGCGGGGGGCCCTTTCTCCTACGAGCAGTACTTC. The chain recombines TRBV9 with TRBJ2-7; 9 positions match TRBD2. The V gene end was trimmed by 4 bases and the J gene end by 0 bases; junction bases not matched to a gene: 14. The germline gives CDR1 SGDLS, CDR2 YYNGEE. This CDR3 is built from 18 residues.

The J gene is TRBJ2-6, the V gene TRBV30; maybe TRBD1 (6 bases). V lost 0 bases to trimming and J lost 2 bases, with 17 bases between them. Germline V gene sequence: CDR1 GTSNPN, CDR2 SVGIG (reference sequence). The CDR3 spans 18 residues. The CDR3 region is CAWSVGQGKLPGANVLTF. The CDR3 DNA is TGTGCCTGGAGTGTGGGGCAGGGGAAACTCCCTGGGGCCAACGTCCTGACTTTC.

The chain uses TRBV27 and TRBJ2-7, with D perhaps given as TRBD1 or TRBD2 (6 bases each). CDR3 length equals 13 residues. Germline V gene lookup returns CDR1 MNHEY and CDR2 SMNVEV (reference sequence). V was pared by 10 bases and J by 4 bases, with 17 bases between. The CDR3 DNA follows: TGTGCCACGACCGGGGGCAGAGATTACGAGCAGTACTTC. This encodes CATTGGRDYEQYF.

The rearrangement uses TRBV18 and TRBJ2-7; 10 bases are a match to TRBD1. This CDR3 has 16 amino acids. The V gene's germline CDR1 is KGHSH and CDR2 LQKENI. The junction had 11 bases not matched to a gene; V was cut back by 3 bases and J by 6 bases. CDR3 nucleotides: TGTGCCAGCTCACCGAAGATCGGGACAGGGGTGGGCGAGCAGTACTTC. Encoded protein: CASSPKIGTGVGEQYF.

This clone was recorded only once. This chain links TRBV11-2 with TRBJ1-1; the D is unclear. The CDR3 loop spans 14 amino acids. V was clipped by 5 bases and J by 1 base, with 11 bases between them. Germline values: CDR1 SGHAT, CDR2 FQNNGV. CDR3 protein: CASSPRSGNTEAFF. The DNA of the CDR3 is TGTGCCAGCAGCCCGCGGTCAGGGAACACTGAAGCTTTCTTT.

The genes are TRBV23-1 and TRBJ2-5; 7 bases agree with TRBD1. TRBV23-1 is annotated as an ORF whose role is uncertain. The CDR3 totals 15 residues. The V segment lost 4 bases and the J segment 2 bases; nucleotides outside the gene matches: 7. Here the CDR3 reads CASSRRQGEQETQYF. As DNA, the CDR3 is TGCGCCAGCAGTCGGCGACAGGGAGAGCAAGAGACCCAGTACTTC.

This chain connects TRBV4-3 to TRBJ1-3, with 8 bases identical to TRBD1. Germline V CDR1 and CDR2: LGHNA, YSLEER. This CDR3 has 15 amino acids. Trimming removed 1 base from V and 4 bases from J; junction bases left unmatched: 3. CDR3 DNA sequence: TGCGCCAGCAGCCAAGTTCAGGGGGCGGGAAACACCATATATTTT. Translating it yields CASSQVQGAGNTIYF.

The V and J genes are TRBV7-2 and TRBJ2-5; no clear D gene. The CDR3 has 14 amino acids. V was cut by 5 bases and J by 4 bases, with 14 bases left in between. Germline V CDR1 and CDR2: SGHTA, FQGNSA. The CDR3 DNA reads TGTGCCAGCAGCCTAAGAGTCTGGACAGAGACCCAGTACTTC. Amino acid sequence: CASSLRVWTETQYF.

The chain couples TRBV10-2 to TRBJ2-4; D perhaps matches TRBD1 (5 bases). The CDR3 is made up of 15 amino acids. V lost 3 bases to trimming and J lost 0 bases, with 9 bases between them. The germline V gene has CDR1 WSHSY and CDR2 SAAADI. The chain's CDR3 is CASSDSGIAKNIQYF. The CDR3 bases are TGCGCCAGCAGTGATTCAGGGATAGCCAAAAACATTCAGTACTTC.